This TCR beta chain was observed in a study of CD8+ T cells in alopecia areata. Study overall: Those patients who were treated received oral tofacitinib, which was given at 5 to 10 mg twice daily for moderate-to-severe alopecia areata. Notes on the study in general: Given one nonresponder, whether baseline CD8+ expansion relates to response remains uncertain.

V was pared by 8 bases and J by 0 bases, with 6 bases of the junction left unmatched. CDR1 and CDR2 (germline): MDHEN, SYDVKM. The CDR3 spans 15 residues. Treatment specified: oral pan-JAK inhibitor, 5-10 mg twice daily. CD4+ and CD8+ T cells were sorted from PBMCs. TCR sequencing used cDNA made by reverse transcription of extracted RNA. Profiling relied on immunoSEQ multiplex PCR, and the TCRdb table lists in-frame clones only, not all of them. In the table there are 150,000 to 250,000 clones, 58% of which are singletons. This clone appeared a few times. Antigen specificity is unknown. This chain joins TRBV28 and TRBJ2-1; 8 nucleotides line up with TRBD1. The sequencing here drew on CD4+ T cells sorted from blood, taken at week 24, from a patient treated with tofacitinib. This receptor was taken from a human donor with alopecia areata. The CDR3 coding sequence is TGTGCCAGCGGAGGACAGGGAACCTCCTACAATGAGCAGTTCTTC. This sequence encodes CASGGQGTSYNEQFF.